Listed below are T cell receptor beta chains from one sample, sequenced in a study of PD-1 blockade in classical Hodgkin lymphoma. Repertoires were generated with immunoSEQ multiplex PCR, while TCRdb's copy carries only in-frame clones and drops some. The sample lists 24,000 or so clones; more than 60% were seen once. The sample here was peripheral blood mononuclear cells (PBMCs), taken before the second cycle of nivolumab. All receptors come from a human donor with classical Hodgkin lymphoma. Each CDR3 is given with its conserved first and last residue.

TRBJ1-1	TRBV27	CASTNRGDTEAFF
TRBJ2-3	TRBV6-1	CASSVGNTDTQYF
TRBJ1-3	TRBV11-2	CASSLQGNTIYF
TRBJ2-3	TRBV7-9	CASSLAGLVADTQYF
TRBJ2-3	TRBV18	CASSPSGPGVFTDTQYF
TRBJ1-1	TRBV19	CASSTSRANTEAFF
TRBJ2-7	TRBV6-5	CASKAGTGAYEQYF
TRBJ1-1	TRBV19	CASATAPLNTEAFF
TRBJ2-6	TRBV19	CASNYASVPGANVLTF
TRBJ2-7	TRBV18	CASSPSVEQYF
TRBJ2-3	TRBV4-1	CASSQERGLAGVAQYF
TRBJ2-5	TRBV5-1	CASSLEQGEQETQYF
TRBJ2-1	TRBV5-4	CASSLAGREQFF
TRBJ2-1	TRBV7-9	CASSLGTANEQFF
TRBJ1-2	TRBV6-5	CASSYSPGPYGYTF
TRBJ1-3	TRBV28	CASHAGSDSGNTIYF
TRBJ2-7	TRBV14	CASSHTVNYEQYF
TRBJ2-6	TRBV5-1	CASSFGRYSGANVLTF
TRBJ1-5	TRBV4-3	CASSQDYGQPQHF
TRBJ2-7	TRBV7-6	CASSPGPNYEQYF
TRBJ2-1	TRBV7-2	CASSFGLRPEQFF
TRBJ1-3	TRBV1	CTSSQDLRASGNTIYF
TRBJ2-2	TRBV11-2	CASSLVWGAGELFF
TRBJ2-2	TRBV2	CASSLGNGELFF
TRBJ2-7	TRBV10-2	CASSSSGYEQYF
TRBJ2-2	TRBV19	CASSMGRLTGELFF
TRBJ1-5	TRBV19	CATGGGYNSNQPQHF
TRBJ1-1	TRBV7-2	CASSPTPIPNMKAFF
TRBJ1-5	TRBV29-1	CSASQGYQPQHF
TRBJ2-7	TRBV7-2	CASKNRQGPQYF